This T cell receptor (beta chain) came from a study of shared clonotypes between healthy human individuals (dated by TCRdb to about 2020). Some background on the complete study: The cohort included three men and a couple of women between 18 and 49 years of age. For each donor, three plates each were used for CD4 naive and CD4 memory, two plates were used for CD8 naive, and one plate was used for CD8 memory. To increase sequencing depth and limit assay-specific biases, different laboratories used diverse techniques to prepare libraries and sequence TCR repertoires. Leukapheresis yielded between about 0.9 and 9 billion PBMCs per donor. Blood TCR repertoires of several healthy adults were deeply sequenced to estimate repertoire size and the extent of clonotype sharing between individuals.

TCR CDR3 regions were amplified from genomic DNA by multiplex PCR using the deep immunoSEQ assay. Extracted genomic DNA from each cell subset was spread evenly across all wells of several immunoSEQ 96-well plates, with each plate serving as a replicate. For sorted subsets, approximately 200 ng of genomic DNA, equivalent to 25,000 to 35,000 T cell genomes, went into each replicate PCR. Purified libraries were measured with a Qubit 3.0 fluorometer, size-checked on a Bioanalyzer 2100, and measured again with the KAPA Library Quantification kit. Every immunoSEQ 96-well plate was sequenced on a dedicated single-read 150-cycle Illumina NextSeq 550 flow cell. On the study's bioinformatics: The immunoSEQ output contained only junctional sequences without quality scores, so filtering could not match that applied to full-length reads. Sequences were annotated with PyIR, a Python wrapper for IgBLAST v1.9, using IMGT germline references to assign V/J genes and CDR3. Reads were filtered out if the reads had weak V/J assignments (E-value above 1e-6), no CDR3, stop codons, out-of-frame junctions, or ambiguous translated residues. V3J clonotypes were defined by identical inferred V gene, J gene, and CDR3 amino acid sequence. The percentage overlap between two repertoires was calculated by dividing the number of shared unique clonotypes by the size of the smaller repertoire. Richness of each repertoire was evaluated using RTK rarefaction, the Chao1 estimator, and Recon v2.1 estimates of unobserved clonotypes. Generation probabilities were computed with OLGA for all TCRbeta clonotypes obtained by the gDNA method from a few donors. TCRdb carries this immuneACCESS record with in-frame sequences only. Its versions omit some clonotypes, under half of them owing to an unresolved V gene in the studies checked, with the rest unexplained. V, J and clone size were drawn from that table, and D and trimming were deduced from the DNA. The table for this sample lists nearly 1,000,000 clones; 60% to 85% of them were counted only once. In total, the top ten clones hold about 1.5% of the sample.

Study-level results and caveats: When four donors were compared, the shared fraction of clonotypes was around 5.1% for naive CD4, about 4% for naive CD8, 2% to 2.5% for memory CD4, and around 0.37% for memory CD8. Estimated clonotype richness was generally larger for naive than for memory subsets. Pairwise subsampling led to the expectation that sequencing depth would affect the degree of clonotype sharing among donors. Incomplete sequencing was indicated by rarefaction of sorted-subset datasets, despite the large sequencing depth. Sampling was restricted to blood, and TCR repertoires in tissue are likely to differ from TCR repertoires in blood. Compared with non-shared clonotypes, clonotypes shared by all four sorted-subset donors had higher generation probabilities. The small number of donors limited the genetic and exposure-history diversity represented.

Donors were healthy HIV-negative adults with no recently reported acute infections or vaccinations. All donors were Caucasian adults living in Nashville, Tennessee, USA. CD4+ T cells were enriched by magnetic negative selection; naive cells were then positively selected on CD45RA, and the negative fraction formed the memory subset. Blood was collected by leukapheresis, and PBMCs were isolated by Ficoll-Histopaque density gradient centrifugation and then cryopreserved in liquid nitrogen vapor phase. Analytical flow cytometry was used to check the purity and quantity of each magnetically sorted T cell population. From each sorted fraction, genomic DNA was isolated and quantified by UV absorbance on a Nanodrop 2000c. Turning to this clone: Its antigen has not been determined. No quality values exist for individual bases; no much larger clone is one base distant.

The CDR1 and CDR2 encoded by the germline V gene are SGDLS and YYNGEE. From cysteine to phenylalanine, the CDR3 is 14 amino acids long. Of all the DNA, just the CDR3 is kept, 42 bases in frame from base 1. The trim is 4 bases for V and 4 bases for J, with a gap of 14 bases between the germline ends. This clonotype was sampled from a man in his late teens or twenties in good health. Sequenced: memory CD4+ T cells sorted from blood. In light of the paper, this sample's cell subset or site label describes: CD45RA-negative fraction. The chain is assembled from TRBV9 and TRBJ1-1, with the D segment identity uncertain. The DNA sequence reads TGTGCCAGCAGCCCACTTAGGATGGTCACTGAAGCTTTCTTT. Its translation is CASSPLRMVTEAFF.